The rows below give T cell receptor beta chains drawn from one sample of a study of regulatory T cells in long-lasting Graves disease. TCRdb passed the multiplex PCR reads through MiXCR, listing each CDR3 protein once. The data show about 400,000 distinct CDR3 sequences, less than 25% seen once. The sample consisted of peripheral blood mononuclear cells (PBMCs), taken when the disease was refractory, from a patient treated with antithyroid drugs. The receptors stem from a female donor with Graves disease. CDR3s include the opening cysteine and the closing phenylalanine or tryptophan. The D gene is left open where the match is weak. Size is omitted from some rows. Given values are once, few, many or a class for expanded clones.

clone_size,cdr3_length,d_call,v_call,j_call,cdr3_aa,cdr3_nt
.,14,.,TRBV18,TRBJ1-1,CASSSGREGTEAFF,TGTGCCAGCTCATCCGGACGAGAGGGCACTGAAGCTTTCTTT
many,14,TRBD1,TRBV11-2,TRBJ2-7,CASSWGTGVYEQYF,TGTGCCAGCAGCTGGGGGACAGGGGTCTACGAGCAGTACTTC
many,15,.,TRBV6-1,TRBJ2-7,CASALQGHQDYEQYF,TGTGCCAGCGCACTTCAGGGGCATCAGGACTACGAGCAGTACTTC
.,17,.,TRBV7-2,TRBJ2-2,CASSLRGRGATTGELFF,TGTGCCAGCAGCTTACGAGGGAGGGGGGCGACAACCGGGGAGCTGTTTTTT
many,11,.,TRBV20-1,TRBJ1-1,CSAMRETEAFF,TGCAGTGCCATGAGGGAAACTGAAGCTTTCTTT
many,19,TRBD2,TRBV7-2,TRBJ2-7,CASSSRGGLAGGPSYEQYF,TGTGCCAGCAGCTCCCGGGGGGGGCTAGCGGGAGGCCCCTCCTACGAGCAGTACTTC
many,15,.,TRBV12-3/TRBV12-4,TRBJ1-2,CASSSGDKLNYGYTF,TGTGCCAGCAGTTCCGGGGACAAATTAAACTATGGCTACACCTTC
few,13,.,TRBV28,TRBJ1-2,CASSRTGTYGYTF,TGTGCCAGCAGCCGCACAGGGACCTATGGCTACACCTTC
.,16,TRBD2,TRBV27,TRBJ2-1,CASSLSAGESYNEQFF,TGTGCCAGCAGTTTATCAGCGGGAGAGTCCTACAATGAGCAGTTCTTC
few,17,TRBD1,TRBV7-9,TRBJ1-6,CASSLAWDRLQPFPLHF,TGTGCCAGCAGCTTAGCCTGGGACAGGTTACAACCTTTTCCCCTCCACTTT
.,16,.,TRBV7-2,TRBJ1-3,CASSLLVDRFGNTIYF,TGTGCCAGCAGCTTATTGGTCGACCGATTTGGAAACACCATATATTTT
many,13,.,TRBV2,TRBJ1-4,CASKRTLNEKLFF,TGTGCCAGCAAGCGGACACTGAATGAAAAACTGTTTTTT
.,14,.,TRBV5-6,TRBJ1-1,CASSLNRRPTEAFF,TGTGCCAGCAGCTTGAACCGGAGACCCACTGAAGCTTTCTTT
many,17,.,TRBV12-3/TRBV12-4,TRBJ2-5,CASTQGASGGPQETQYF,TGTGCCAGCACCCAAGGAGCGTCCGGCGGGCCACAAGAGACCCAGTACTTC
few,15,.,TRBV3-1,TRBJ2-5,CASSQEAGGQETQYF,TGTGCCAGCAGCCAAGAGGCAGGAGGGCAAGAGACCCAGTACTTC
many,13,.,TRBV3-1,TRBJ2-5,CASSHLGSETQYF,TGTGCCAGCAGCCATCTAGGGTCAGAGACCCAGTACTTC
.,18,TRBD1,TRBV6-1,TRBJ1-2,CASSYAQALGQGNYGYTF,TGTGCCAGCAGTTACGCCCAGGCGCTTGGACAGGGAAACTATGGCTACACCTTC
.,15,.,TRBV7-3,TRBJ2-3,CASSLQGLGMDTQYF,TGTGCCAGCAGCTTACAGGGGCTGGGTATGGATACGCAGTATTTT
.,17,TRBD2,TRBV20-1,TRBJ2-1,CSARDPTSPRAPNEQFF,TGCAGTGCTAGAGATCCGACTAGCCCCCGAGCCCCCAATGAGCAGTTCTTC
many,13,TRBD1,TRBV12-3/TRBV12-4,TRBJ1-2,CASTLDRGGGYTF,TGTGCCAGCACCTTAGACAGGGGAGGAGGCTACACCTTC
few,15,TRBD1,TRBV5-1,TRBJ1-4,CASSQAGQGSEKLFF,TGCGCCAGCAGCCAGGCGGGACAGGGAAGCGAAAAACTGTTTTTT
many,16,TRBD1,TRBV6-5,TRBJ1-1,CASSFGQGVMNTEAFF,TGTGCCAGCAGTTTTGGACAGGGGGTTATGAACACTGAAGCTTTCTTT
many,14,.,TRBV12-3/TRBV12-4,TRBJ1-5,CASSLALQNQPQHF,TGTGCCAGCAGTTTAGCTCTGCAGAATCAGCCCCAGCATTTT
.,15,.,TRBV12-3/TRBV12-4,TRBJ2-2,CASSYGQMNTGELFF,TGTGCCAGCAGTTATGGGCAGATGAACACCGGGGAGCTGTTTTTT
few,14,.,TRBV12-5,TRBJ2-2,CATRASGNTGELFF,TGTGCTACCCGGGCCTCTGGGAACACCGGGGAGCTGTTTTTT
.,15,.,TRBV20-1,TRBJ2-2,CSARPPLPNTGELFF,TGCAGTGCTAGGCCTCCCCTCCCTAACACCGGGGAGCTGTTTTTT
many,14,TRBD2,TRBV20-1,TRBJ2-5,CSAGKAGVEETQYF,TGCAGTGCTGGGAAAGCGGGAGTCGAGGAGACCCAGTACTTC
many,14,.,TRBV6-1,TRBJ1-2,CASSESGANYGYTF,TGTGCCAGCAGTGAATCAGGCGCTAACTATGGCTACACCTTC
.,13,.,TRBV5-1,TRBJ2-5,CASRRGREETQYF,TGCGCCAGCAGACGGGGCAGGGAAGAGACCCAGTACTTC
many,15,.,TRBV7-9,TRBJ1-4,CASSQPIATNEKLFF,TGTGCCAGCAGCCAACCAATAGCAACTAATGAAAAACTGTTTTTT
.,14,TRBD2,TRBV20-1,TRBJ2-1,CSASIAGGHNEQFF,TGCAGTGCTAGTATAGCGGGAGGCCACAATGAGCAGTTCTTC
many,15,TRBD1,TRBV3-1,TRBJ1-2,CASSQTGAGHLGYTF,TGTGCCAGCAGCCAGACAGGGGCCGGGCATCTTGGCTACACCTTC
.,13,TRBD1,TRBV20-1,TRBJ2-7,CSAREAGGYEQYF,TGCAGTGCTAGAGAGGCAGGGGGCTACGAGCAGTACTTC